This T cell receptor (beta chain) was sequenced during a study of cytomegalovirus exposure and HLA in healthy donors. The PCR was carried out with 60 Vbeta primers and 13 Jbeta primers. The table came from immunoSEQ multiplex PCR; TCRdb's copy has only in-frame clones and leaves some out. There are 100,000 to 150,000 clones in the sample; around 80% occur only once, and around 1% lies in the top ten. The V segment lost 6 bases and the J segment 6 bases; nucleotides outside the gene matches: 7. The CDR3 length is 15 residues. Germline lookup yields CDR1 SEHNR and CDR2 FQNEAQ (reference sequence). The sequenced sample was PBMCs. The clonotype originates from a woman aged 30 to 39 in good health and CMV-seronegative. V gene TRBV7-9 combines with J gene TRBJ2-1; 11 bases match TRBD2. Written as DNA, the CDR3 is TGTGCCAGCAGACACATAGCGGGAGGGCGCAATGAGCAGTTCTTC. Its translation: CASRHIAGGRNEQFF.